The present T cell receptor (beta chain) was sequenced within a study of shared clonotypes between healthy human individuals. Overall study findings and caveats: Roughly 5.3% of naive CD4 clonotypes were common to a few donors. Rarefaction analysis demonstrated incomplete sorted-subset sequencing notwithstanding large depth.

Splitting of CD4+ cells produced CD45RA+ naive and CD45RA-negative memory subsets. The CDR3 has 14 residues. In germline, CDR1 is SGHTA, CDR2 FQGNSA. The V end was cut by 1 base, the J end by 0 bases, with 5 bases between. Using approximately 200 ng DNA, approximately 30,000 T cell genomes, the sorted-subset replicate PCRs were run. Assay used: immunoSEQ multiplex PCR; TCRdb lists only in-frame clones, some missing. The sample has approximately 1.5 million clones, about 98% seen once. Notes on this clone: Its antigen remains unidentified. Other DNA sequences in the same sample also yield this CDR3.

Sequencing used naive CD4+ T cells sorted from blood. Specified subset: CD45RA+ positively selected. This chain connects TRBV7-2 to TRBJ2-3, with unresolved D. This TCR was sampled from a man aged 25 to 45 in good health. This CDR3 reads CASSLDGSTDTQYF. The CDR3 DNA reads TGTGCCAGCAGCTTAGATGGCAGCACAGATACGCAGTATTTT.